Listed here are 23 T cell receptor beta chains from one sample, sequenced in a study of cytomegalovirus exposure and HLA in healthy donors. Sequenced by immunoSEQ multiplex PCR; TCRdb stores in-frame clones only, minus some. This table holds 180,000 or so clones, approximately 89% found once. The sequencing sample was made of PBMCs. These receptors all come from a man aged 25 to 40 in good health and CMV-seropositive.

This chain uses TRBV6-1 with TRBJ2-7; 9 positions match TRBD1. V lost 4 bases, J lost 6 bases, and 7 bases stayed unmatched. CDR3 size: 14 residues. From germline, CDR1 is MNHNS and CDR2 SASEGT. As DNA, the CDR3 is TGTGCCAGCAGTGGCGGGACAGGGTCCCCCGAGCAGTACTTC. Translated, it gives CASSGGTGSPEQYF.

The chain links TRBV9 to TRBJ2-2, with D possibly matching TRBD2 (6 bases). CDR1 and CDR2 from the germline V gene are SGDLS and YYNGEE. CDR3 size: 15 residues. V dropped 4 bases and J dropped 6 bases, with 16 bases sitting between them. CDR3 in amino acids: CASSPPPGGAGELFF. Here the CDR3 DNA reads TGTGCCAGCAGCCCCCCGCCCGGAGGGGCCGGGGAGCTGTTTTTT.

The J gene is TRBJ2-2, the V gene TRBV9; no reliable D call. The germline gives CDR1 SGDLS, CDR2 YYNGEE. Between the trimmed V and J ends, which lost 4 bases and 6 bases, there was a span of 4 bases. The CDR3 sequence is 11 residues long. The CDR3 spells CASSFAGELFF. The CDR3 nucleotides read TGTGCCAGCAGCTTCGCCGGGGAGCTGTTTTTT.

V and J are TRBV5-6 and TRBJ2-5; the match to TRBD2 covers 14 bases. This CDR3 contains 17 residues. Germline lookup yields CDR1 SGHDT and CDR2 YYEEEE. Trimming at V came to 4 bases and at J to 1 base, leaving 6 bases not matched to a gene. CDR3 DNA: TGTGCCAGCAGCGCCCTCGGACTAGCGGGGGGCCAAGAGACCCAGTACTTC. Protein sequence: CASSALGLAGGQETQYF.

The rearrangement uses TRBV5-6 and TRBJ1-1; D gene ambiguous. The CDR3 consists of 13 residues. The V end lost 4 bases, the J end lost 4 bases, and 11 bases lay between the germline ends. Germline V gene lookup returns CDR1 SGHDT and CDR2 YYEEEE. The CDR3: CASSAYSGTEAFF. CDR3 nucleotide sequence: TGTGCCAGCAGCGCGTACAGCGGCACTGAAGCTTTCTTT.

The chain recombines TRBV27 with TRBJ2-7, with 13 bases matching TRBD2. CDR3 length: 15 residues. Germline V gives CDR1 MNHEY, CDR2 SMNVEV (reference sequence). J lost 9 bases, V lost 5 bases, and 10 bases had no gene match. DNA of the CDR3: TGTGCCAGCAGTCACTCCGGGACTAGCGGGACAGGGCAGTACTTC. It is translated as CASSHSGTSGTGQYF.

This chain joins TRBV7-2 and TRBJ2-1, with 9 positions matching TRBD1. From germline, CDR1 is SGHTA and CDR2 FQGNSA. The J segment lost 8 bases and the V segment lost 2 bases, leaving 10 bases of the junction unmatched. This CDR3 is built from 16 residues. CDR3 nucleotide sequence: TGTGCCAGCAGCTTAAGGACAGGGGTATGGGGTGATGAGCAGTTCTTC. This codes for CASSLRTGVWGDEQFF.

Points on this clone: At one of its ends the junction is not consistent with the germline gene, which may arise from a read error. The V and J genes are TRBV29-1 and TRBJ1-2; D is unclear. CDR3 length: 11 residues. The germline CDR1 and CDR2 sequences are SQVTM and ANQGSEA. CDR3 DNA sequence: TGCAGCGCTGAAGTGGGCTACGGCTACACCTTC. This codes for CSAEVGYGYTF.

This chain connects TRBV5-1 to TRBJ2-1; 8 nucleotides line up with TRBD1. The CDR3 is made up of 15 amino acids. J gave up 5 bases and V 0 bases, and 4 bases lay outside the gene matches. From germline, CDR1 is SGHRS and CDR2 YFSETQ. The CDR3 nucleotides read TGCGCCAGCAGCTTGGGACAGGGGTATAACAATGAGCAGTTCTTC. It yields the protein CASSLGQGYNNEQFF. Together with reference TRBV5-1 and TRBJ2-1, the CDR3 gives the full variable domain: KAGVTQTPRYLIKTRGQQVTLSCSPISGHRSVSWYQQTPGQGLQFLFEYFSETQRNKGNFPGRFSGRQFSNSRSEMNVSTLELGDSALYLCASSLGQGYNNEQFFGPGTRLTVL.

The chain links TRBV5-5 to TRBJ2-7, with TRBD1 as a possible D gene (5 bases). Germline CDR1 SGHKS, CDR2 YYEKEE (reference sequence). Between the trimmed V and J ends, which lost 3 bases and 3 bases, there was a span of 19 bases. This CDR3 is built from 16 residues. The CDR3 loop is CASSWPDDSSYYEQYF. DNA for the CDR3: TGTGCCAGCAGCTGGCCGGATGACAGTTCCTACTACGAGCAGTACTTC.

The V and J genes are TRBV5-6 and TRBJ1-2; no reliable D call. The CDR3 loop spans 14 amino acids. With 2 bases removed from V and 8 bases from J, the gap between germline ends came to 16 bases. Germline V gene lookup returns CDR1 SGHDT and CDR2 YYEEEE. The chain's CDR3 is CASSFDDLTMGYTF. In DNA, the CDR3 is TGTGCCAGCAGCTTCGATGACCTAACTATGGGCTACACCTTC. Full variable domain (outside the CDR3, taken from reference TRBV5-6 and TRBJ1-2): DAGVTQSPTHLIKTRGQQVTLRCSPKSGHDTVSWYQQALGQGPQFIFQYYEEEERQRGNFPDRFSGHQFPNYSSELNVNALLLGDSALYLCASSFDDLTMGYTFGSGTRLTVV.

This rearrangement joins TRBV5-3 to TRBJ1-2; D is uncertain. TRBV5-3 is an open reading frame, and its role is uncertain. The CDR3 covers 13 residues. The V and J ends lost 8 bases and 7 bases respectively, with 18 bases between them. CDR3 DNA: TGTGCCAGGCCGGCCCTGGACCCATCTGGCTACACCTTC. It specifies CARPALDPSGYTF.

The J gene is TRBJ2-1, the V gene TRBV10-3; maybe TRBD2 (5 bases). Looked up from germline, CDR1 is ENHRY and CDR2 is SYGVKD. Trimming took off 4 bases at V and 3 bases at J, with 16 bases between the two ends. The CDR3 spans 16 residues. In DNA form, the CDR3 reads TGTGCCATCAGTGGAGATACCACGGGATACTACAATGAGCAGTTCTTC. It codes for CAISGDTTGYYNEQFF.

The chain employs TRBV4-3 and TRBJ2-1; D gene ambiguous. Trimming left V 1 base short and J 10 bases short, with 11 bases between. Germline CDR1 and CDR2: LGHNA and YSLEER. The CDR3 is 13 residues long. The CDR3 bases are TGCGCCAGCAGCCAAGGTACCCTATGGGAGCAGTTCTTC. Encoded protein: CASSQGTLWEQFF.

The gene calls are TRBV11-2 and TRBJ2-2; 9 positions agree with TRBD2. Germline V gene lookup returns CDR1 SGHAT and CDR2 FQNNGV. Trimming cost V 3 bases and J 1 base; bases outside gene matches: 6. The CDR3 sequence is 17 residues long. CDR3 coding DNA: TGTGCCAGCAGCTTTCCGGCGGGGGGGAGGAACACCGGGGAGCTGTTTTTT. Translation gives CASSFPAGGRNTGELFF.

The chain recombines TRBV6-1 with TRBJ2-7; the D gene could be TRBD1 or TRBD2 (5 bases each). Germline CDR1 MNHNS, CDR2 SASEGT. The length of the CDR3 is 15 residues. V lost 1 base, J lost 4 bases, and 14 bases lay in between. The CDR3: CASSEGPGPGYEQYF. The CDR3 nucleotides read TGTGCCAGCAGTGAAGGTCCGGGACCGGGATACGAGCAGTACTTC.

V and J are TRBV4-1 and TRBJ1-6; TRBD1 aligns across 8 bases. CDR1 MGHRA and CDR2 YSYEKL come from the germline V gene. The CDR3 loop spans 15 amino acids. V was pared by 0 bases and J by 10 bases, with 5 bases of the junction left unmatched. The CDR3 loop is CASSQEGRGRSPLHF. CDR3 coding DNA: TGCGCCAGCAGCCAAGAGGGCAGGGGGCGGTCACCCCTCCACTTT.

The chain links TRBV5-1 to TRBJ2-5, with D possibly being TRBD2 (5 bases). Looked up from germline, CDR1 is SGHRS and CDR2 is YFSETQ. The CDR3 totals 13 residues. V was trimmed by 2 bases and J by 5 bases, leaving 10 bases between them. In DNA, the CDR3 is TGCGCCAGCAGCTTCGTAGGGAGTGAGACCCAGTACTTC. This codes for CASSFVGSETQYF.

This rearrangement joins TRBV28 to TRBJ2-3; 8 bases align to TRBD1. J gave up 2 bases and V 7 bases, and 11 bases lay outside the gene matches. This CDR3 contains 16 residues. The germline gives CDR1 MDHEN, CDR2 SYDVKM. CDR3 nucleotide sequence: TGTGCCAGCACCCTACCCGGGACAGGCCACACAGATACGCAGTATTTT. This sequence encodes CASTLPGTGHTDTQYF.

The chain recombines TRBV25-1 with TRBJ2-2; no reliable D call. CDR3 length: 15 amino acids. In germline, CDR1 is MGHDK, CDR2 SYGVNS. Between the trimmed V and J ends, which lost 8 bases and 3 bases, there was a span of 16 bases. CDR3 residues: CASSISIGDTGELFF. The CDR3 nucleotides read TGTGCCAGCTCCATTAGCATAGGCGACACCGGGGAGCTGTTTTTT. Together with reference TRBV25-1 and TRBJ2-2, the CDR3 gives the full variable domain: EADIYQTPRYLVIGTGKKITLECSQTMGHDKMYWYQQDPGMELHLIHYSYGVNSTEKGDLSSESTVSRIRTEHFPLTLESARPSHTSQYLCASSISIGDTGELFFGEGSRLTVL.

This chain links TRBV6-6 with TRBJ2-3, with D unresolved. This CDR3 has 13 residues. CDR1 and CDR2 from the germline V gene are MNHNY and SVGAGI (reference sequence). With 2 bases removed from V and 11 bases from J, the gap between germline ends came to 14 bases. The CDR3, as DNA: TGTGCCAGCAGTTACGACTCTTGGATCAAGCAGTATTTT. Protein: CASSYDSWIKQYF.

The sample holds one count of this clone. The chain has TRBV5-4 and TRBJ2-2, with D possibly being TRBD1 (7 bases). Trimming took off 0 bases at V and 6 bases at J, with 12 bases between the two ends. The CDR3 length is 15 residues. The germline gives CDR1 SGHNT, CDR2 YYREEE (reference sequence). CDR3 nucleotides: TGTGCCAGCAGCTTGGCCAGGGGGGACGCCGGGGAGCTGTTTTTT. Translation: CASSLARGDAGELFF.

This clone has a handful of counts. This chain connects TRBV7-3 to TRBJ1-1; D is undetermined. Trimming removed 4 bases at V and 4 bases at J, with 7 bases between. Germline CDR1 reads SGHTA; CDR2 reads FQGTGA. The CDR3 totals 12 residues. The DNA for the CDR3 is TGTGCCAGCAGCTCAGTAGGCACTGAAGCTTTCTTT. Protein sequence: CASSSVGTEAFF.